This paragraph reports one TCR beta chain. Its antigen is not identified. The germline V gene has CDR1 SGHKS and CDR2 YYEKEE (reference sequence). V was cut by 7 bases and J by 0 bases, with 11 bases left in between. The CDR3 sequence is 13 residues long. The naive CD8 population came from CD45RO-negative cells selected for CCR7, without terminally differentiated effector memory CD45RA+ cells. This entry is derived from a study of shared clonotypes between healthy human individuals. The study, taken as a whole, reports: Rarefaction showed sorted-subset sequencing was incomplete despite large depth. On the whole, naive subsets had larger estimated richness than memory subsets had. Shared clonotypes across all four donors exceeded non-shared ones in generation probability.

The table came from immunoSEQ multiplex PCR; TCRdb's copy has only in-frame clones and leaves some out. The profile shows 2 million to 2.5 million clones, about 92% of them singletons. This clonotype was obtained from a man aged 18 to 29 in good health. Some clones in this sample may be carry-over from other donors' samples. V and J are TRBV5-5 and TRBJ2-7, with D perhaps TRBD2 (5 bases). Material: naive CD8+ T cells from PBMCs. DNA of the CDR3: TGTGCCAGCGGACTTACGTACTCCTACGAGCAGTACTTC. Its translation: CASGLTYSYEQYF.